The T cell receptor beta chain under discussion was sequenced for a study of memory CD4+ T cells and cytomegalovirus serostatus. Across the whole study: Donors were healthy Belgian adults, about ten CMV seropositive and 20 to 25 seronegative.

This CDR3 comprises 13 residues. Trimming removed 5 bases at V and 0 bases at J, with 8 bases between. Germline V gives CDR1 SGHTA, CDR2 FQGNSA. In the original workflow: After removing out-of-frame reads, 2 million to 2.5 million distinct TCRbeta sequences remained. Produced via immunoSEQ multiplex PCR; TCRdb's table is partial and in-frame only. V, J and clone size are those of that table, while D and trimming were read from the DNA. Here the sample spans 50,000 or so clones, about four fifths being singletons. Single viable CD3+CD4+CD8-CD45RO+ cells were sorted as the memory CD4+ T cells. Donors' CMV status reflects serum IgG against pp150, pp28, p38, p52.

The chain recombines TRBV7-2 with TRBJ2-7; D uncertain. Sequenced: memory CD4+ T cells from blood. The TCR was taken from an adult in good health and CMV-seropositive. Here the CDR3 reads CASSHGFSYEQYF. The CDR3 DNA is TGTGCCAGCAGCCACGGGTTCTCCTACGAGCAGTACTTC. The variable domain in full, with the rest retrieved from reference TRBV7-2 and TRBJ2-7, is GAGVSQSPSNKVTEKGKDVELRCDPISGHTALYWYRQSLGQGLEFLIYFQGNSAPDKSGLPSDRFSAERTGGSVSTLTIQRTQQEDSAVYLCASSHGFSYEQYFGPGTRLTVT.